This T cell receptor (beta chain) was captured in a study of technical replicates of blood from a handful of donors. The protocol was immunoSEQ multiplex PCR, while the TCRdb copy is restricted to in-frame clones and leaves out a portion. The sample yields tens of thousands of clones, 85% to 95% seen once. Unmatched junction bases numbered 5, after V lost 0 bases and J lost 4 bases. The CDR3 contains 15 residues. Germline V lookup: CDR1 LGHNA, CDR2 YNFKEQ. V and J are TRBV4-2 and TRBJ1-2; 7 bases agree with TRBD1. Sequenced input: PBMCs. The TCR comes from a human donor in good health. Some clones in this sample may be carry-over from other donors' samples. The CDR3 loop is CASSQEEGAGYGYTF. The DNA of the CDR3 is TGTGCCAGCAGCCAAGAGGAGGGGGCGGGCTATGGCTACACCTTC.